The 14 T cell receptor beta chains in this list originate from one sample, sequenced in a study of blood T cells in healthy people across ages. Then a second PCR, running roughly 7 to 11 cycles, was carried out with a sample-barcoded 5' primer and a J-beta primer mix. From the 5' RACE reads, TCRdb called clonotypes with MiXCR, one entry per CDR3 protein. The sample consists of fewer than 2 million distinct CDR3 sequences, roughly two fifths of them appearing once. Sample: blood. The receptors shown here come from a human donor in good health.

The chain joins TRBV6-2 or TRBV6-3 to TRBJ1-2; D uncertain. Germline lookup yields CDR1 MNHEY and CDR2 SVGEGT. CDR3 length: 14 residues. Trimming stripped 1 base from V and 6 bases from J, with 12 bases between. The CDR3 reads CASSYLSGSDGYTF. In DNA, the CDR3 is TGTGCCAGCAGTTACTTATCGGGGAGTGATGGCTACACCTTC.

This clonotype was seen a few times. This chain connects TRBV9 to TRBJ1-1; TRBD1 might be the D (5 bases). Trimming removed 3 bases from V and 0 bases from J, with 12 bases in between. The CDR3 extends over 15 amino acids. From germline, CDR1 is SGDLS and CDR2 YYNGEE. The CDR3 protein is CASSARQTLNTEAFF. CDR3 nucleotides: TGTGCCAGCAGCGCTAGACAGACTCTGAACACTGAAGCTTTCTTT.

A word on this clonotype: A junction boundary mismatches the germline segment, possibly from a read error. The chain recombines TRBV7-9 with TRBJ1-5, with 7 nucleotides matching TRBD1. This CDR3 contains 14 residues. Germline CDR1 and CDR2: SEHNR and FQNEAQ (reference sequence). CDR3 bases: TGTGCCAACAGCCGGGACAGCTATTATCAGCCCCAGCATTTT. Its translation: CANSRDSYYQPQHF.

This rearrangement joins TRBV5-1 to TRBJ1-1, with a weak D call TRBD1 (5 bases). V was pared by 6 bases and J by 0 bases, with 15 bases between. Germline V gene lookup returns CDR1 SGHRS and CDR2 YFSETQ. The CDR3 covers 15 residues. For the CDR3, the DNA is TGCGCCAGCAAGGGGTTCCTCGAATTGAACACTGAAGCTTTCTTT. Translation gives CASKGFLELNTEAFF.

About this clonotype itself: A junction end diverges from the germline sequence, so it may reflect a read error. The chain couples TRBV10-3 to TRBJ1-2, with 7 bases matching TRBD1. Looked up from germline, CDR1 is ENHRY and CDR2 is SYGVKD. This CDR3 comprises 19 residues. The CDR3 spells CAISESKRTGGDGGYGYIF. CDR3 DNA sequence: TGTGCCATCAGTGAGTCGAAAAGGACAGGCGGGGATGGAGGCTATGGCTACATCTTC.

This clonotype was seen more than once but under ten times. A read error may account for a junction end that differs from germline. The V gene is TRBV5-1, the J gene TRBJ1-5; no clear D. In germline, CDR1 is SGHRS, CDR2 YFSETQ. The CDR3 is 13 residues long. The DNA of the CDR3 is TGCGCCAGCAGCTTGGACGTGATGCAGCCCCGGCATTTT. It is translated as CASSLDVMQPRHF. The whole variable domain, remainder taken from reference TRBV5-1 and TRBJ1-5, is KAGVTQTPRYLIKTRGQQVTLSCSPISGHRSVSWYQQTPGQGLQFLFEYFSETQRNKGNFPGRFSGRQFSNSRSEMNVSTLELGDSALYLCASSLDVMQPRHFGDGTRLSIL.

V gene TRBV3-1 combines with J gene TRBJ1-2, with 7 positions matching TRBD1. After removal of 2 bases from V and 3 bases from J, the junction contained 12 bases not matched to a gene. The CDR3 length is 17 residues. Germline CDR1 reads LGHDT; CDR2 reads YNNKEL (reference sequence). In DNA form, the CDR3 reads TGTGCCAGCAGCCAACCCCGAGGTAGAGGGGGCGACTATGGCTACACCTTC. This gives the protein CASSQPRGRGGDYGYTF.

The J gene is TRBJ2-7, the V gene TRBV4-2; D possibly matches TRBD1 or TRBD2 (6 bases each). CDR1 and CDR2 from the germline V gene are LGHNA and YNFKEQ. Deletions cut 0 bases from V and 5 bases from J, with 17 bases between. This CDR3 is built from 16 residues. CDR3 DNA sequence: TGTGCCAGCAGCCAAGACGGGGGCTATGCCCCCAACGAGCAGTACTTC. Translated: CASSQDGGYAPNEQYF.

The V and J genes are TRBV7-2 and TRBJ1-6; no firm D call. This CDR3 has 16 residues. V was pared by 3 bases and J by 7 bases, with 16 bases between. Germline CDR1 is SGHTA and CDR2 is FQGNSA. The CDR3 DNA reads TGTGCCAGCAGCTTTTACACCCGAGGAAGGAATTCACCCCTCCACTTT. As protein: CASSFYTRGRNSPLHF. The entire variable domain, with the rest obtained from reference TRBV7-2 and TRBJ1-6, is as follows: GAGVSQSPSNKVTEKGKDVELRCDPISGHTALYWYRQSLGQGLEFLIYFQGNSAPDKSGLPSDRFSAERTGGSVSTLTIQRTQQEDSAVYLCASSFYTRGRNSPLHFGNGTRLTVT.

This clonotype was observed a handful of times. The genes are TRBV7-9 and TRBJ2-7; no definite D call. CDR1 SEHNR and CDR2 FQNEAQ come from the germline V gene (reference sequence). V shed 5 bases and J shed 4 bases, with 12 bases lying between them. The CDR3 extends over 13 amino acids. The CDR3 region is CASSPGIRYEQYF. In nucleotides, the CDR3 is TGTGCCAGCAGCCCAGGCATCCGTTACGAGCAGTACTTC. Looking up the rest from reference TRBV7-9 and TRBJ2-7 gives the full variable domain: DTGVSQNPRHKITKRGQNVTFRCDPISEHNRLYWYRQTLGQGPEFLTYFQNEAQLEKSRLLSDRFSAERPKGSFSTLEIQRTEQGDSAMYLCASSPGIRYEQYFGPGTRLTVT.

The chain uses TRBV12-3 or TRBV12-4 and TRBJ2-4, with D possibly matching TRBD1 (5 bases). The CDR3 has 12 amino acids. V lost 3 bases and J lost 13, with 13 bases in between. This CDR3 reads CASSFPSDKQYF. The CDR3 DNA follows: TGTGCCAGCAGTTTCCCCTCGGACAAGCAGTACTTC.

The rearrangement links TRBV4-3 to TRBJ2-5, with D unclear. The last part of the DNA fits TRBJ2-7 better; the J call may be wrong. Germline assignment: CDR1 LGHNA and CDR2 YSLEER. The CDR3 runs to 15 residues. The CDR3 DNA reads as TGCGCCAGCAGCCAAGATACCAGGTCCTTATACGAGCAGTACTTC. Encoded protein: CASSQDTRSLYEQYF.

In this sample, this clonotype turned up a few times. The chain carries TRBV29-1 and TRBJ1-6, with D tentatively TRBD1 (5 bases). This CDR3 is built from 20 residues. V shed 4 bases and J shed 5 bases, with 30 bases lying between them. Germline assignment: CDR1 SQVTM and CDR2 ANQGSEA. This chain's CDR3 is CSVVFLGRDGAYIDNSPLHF. The CDR3 DNA sequence: TGCAGCGTTGTGTTTCTCGGCCGGGACGGAGCCTACATCGATAATTCACCCCTCCACTTT.

This chain uses TRBV15 with TRBJ2-4; the D gene is possibly TRBD2 (6 bases). V dropped 3 bases and J dropped 13 bases, with 25 bases sitting between them. The CDR3 loop spans 16 amino acids. Germline values: CDR1 LNHNV, CDR2 YYDKDF (reference sequence). The CDR3 sequence: CATSREDNWGRGEQYF. CDR3 bases: TGTGCCACCAGCAGGGAAGACAATTGGGGTCGCGGGGAGCAGTACTTC.